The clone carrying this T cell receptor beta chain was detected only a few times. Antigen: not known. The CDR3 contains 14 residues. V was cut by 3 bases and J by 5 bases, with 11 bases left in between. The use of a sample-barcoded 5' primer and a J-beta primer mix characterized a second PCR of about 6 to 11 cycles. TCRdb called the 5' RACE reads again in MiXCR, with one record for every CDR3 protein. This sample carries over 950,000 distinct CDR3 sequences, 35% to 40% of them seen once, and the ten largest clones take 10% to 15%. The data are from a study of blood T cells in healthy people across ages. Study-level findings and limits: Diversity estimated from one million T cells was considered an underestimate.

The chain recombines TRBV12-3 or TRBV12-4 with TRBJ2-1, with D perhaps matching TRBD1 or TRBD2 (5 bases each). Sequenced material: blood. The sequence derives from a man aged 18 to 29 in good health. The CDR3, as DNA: TGTGCCAGCAGTTTTGGGGGAGAGCACAATGAGCAGTTCTTC. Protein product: CASSFGGEHNEQFF.